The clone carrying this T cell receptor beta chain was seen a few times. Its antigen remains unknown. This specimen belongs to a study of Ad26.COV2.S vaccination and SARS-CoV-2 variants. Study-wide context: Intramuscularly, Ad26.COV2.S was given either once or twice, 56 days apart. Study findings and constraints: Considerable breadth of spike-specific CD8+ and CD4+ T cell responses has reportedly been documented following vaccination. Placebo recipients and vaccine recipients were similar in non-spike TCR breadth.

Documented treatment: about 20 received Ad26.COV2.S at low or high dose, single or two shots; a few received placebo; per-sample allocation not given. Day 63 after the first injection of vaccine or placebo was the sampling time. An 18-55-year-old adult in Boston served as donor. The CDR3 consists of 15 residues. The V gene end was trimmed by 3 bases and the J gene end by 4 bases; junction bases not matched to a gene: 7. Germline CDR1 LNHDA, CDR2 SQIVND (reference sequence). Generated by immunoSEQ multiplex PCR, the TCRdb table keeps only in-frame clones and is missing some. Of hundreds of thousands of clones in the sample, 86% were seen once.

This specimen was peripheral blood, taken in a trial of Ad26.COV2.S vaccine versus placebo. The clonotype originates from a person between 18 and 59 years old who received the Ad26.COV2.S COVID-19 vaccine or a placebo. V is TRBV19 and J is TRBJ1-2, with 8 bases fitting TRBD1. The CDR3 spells CASSMSFGQGYGYTF. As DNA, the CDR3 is TGTGCCAGTAGTATGTCCTTTGGACAGGGCTATGGCTACACCTTC.